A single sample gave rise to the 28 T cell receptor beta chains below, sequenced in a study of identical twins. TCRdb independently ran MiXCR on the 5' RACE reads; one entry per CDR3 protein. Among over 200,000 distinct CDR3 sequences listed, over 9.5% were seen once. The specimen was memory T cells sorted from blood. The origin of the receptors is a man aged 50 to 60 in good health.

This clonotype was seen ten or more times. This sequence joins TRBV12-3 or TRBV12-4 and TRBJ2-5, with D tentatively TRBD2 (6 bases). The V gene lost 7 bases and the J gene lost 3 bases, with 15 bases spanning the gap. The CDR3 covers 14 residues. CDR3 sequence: CASTHSGQEETQYF. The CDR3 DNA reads TGTGCCAGCACACATAGCGGCCAAGAAGAGACCCAGTACTTC.

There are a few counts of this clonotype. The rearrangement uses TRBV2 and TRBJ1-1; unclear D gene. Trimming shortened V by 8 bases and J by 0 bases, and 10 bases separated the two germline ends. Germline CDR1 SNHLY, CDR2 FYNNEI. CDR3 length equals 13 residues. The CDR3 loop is CASGPDMNTEAFF. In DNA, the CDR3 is TGTGCCAGCGGTCCGGATATGAACACTGAAGCTTTCTTT. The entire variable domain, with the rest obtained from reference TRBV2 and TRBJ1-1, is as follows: EPEVTQTPSHQVTQMGQEVILRCVPISNHLYFYWYRQILGQKVEFLVSFYNNEISEKSEIFDDQFSVERPDGSNFTLKIRSTKLEDSAMYFCASGPDMNTEAFFGQGTRLTVV.

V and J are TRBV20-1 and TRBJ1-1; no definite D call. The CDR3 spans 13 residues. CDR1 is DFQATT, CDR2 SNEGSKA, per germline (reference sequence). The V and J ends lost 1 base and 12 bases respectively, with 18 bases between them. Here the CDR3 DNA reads TGCAGTGCTAGAGGAGGCACCCCGGCGGGTTCTTTCTTT. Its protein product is CSARGGTPAGSFF.

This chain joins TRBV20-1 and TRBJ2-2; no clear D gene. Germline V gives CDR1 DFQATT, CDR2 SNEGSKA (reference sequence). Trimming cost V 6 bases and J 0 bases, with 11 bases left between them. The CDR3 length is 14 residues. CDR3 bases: TGCAGTGCCAAGGGAACCGCGAACACCGGGGAGCTGTTTTTT. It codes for CSAKGTANTGELFF.

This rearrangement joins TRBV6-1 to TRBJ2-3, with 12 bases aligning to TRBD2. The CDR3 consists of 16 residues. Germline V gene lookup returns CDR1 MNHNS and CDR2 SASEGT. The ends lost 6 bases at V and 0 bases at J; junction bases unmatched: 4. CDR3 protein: CASSRGLAGSTDTQYF. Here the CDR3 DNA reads TGTGCCAGCAGCCGCGGACTAGCGGGAAGCACAGATACGCAGTATTTT.

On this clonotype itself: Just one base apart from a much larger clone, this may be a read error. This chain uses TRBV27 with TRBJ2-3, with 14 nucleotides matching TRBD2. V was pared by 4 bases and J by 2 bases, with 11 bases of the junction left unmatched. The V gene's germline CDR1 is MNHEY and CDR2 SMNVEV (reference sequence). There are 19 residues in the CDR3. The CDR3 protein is CASSSKGLAGAYNTDTQYF. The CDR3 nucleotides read TGTGCCAGCAGTTCGAAGGGACTAGCGGGGGCCTATAACACAGATACGCAGTATTTT.

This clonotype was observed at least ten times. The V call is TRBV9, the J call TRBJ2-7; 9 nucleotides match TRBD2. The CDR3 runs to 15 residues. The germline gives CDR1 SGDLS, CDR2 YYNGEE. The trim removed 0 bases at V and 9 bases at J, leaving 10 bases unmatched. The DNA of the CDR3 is TGTGCCAGCAGCGTAGAAGGCTGGGCTAGCGGGATGCAGTACTTC. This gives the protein CASSVEGWASGMQYF.

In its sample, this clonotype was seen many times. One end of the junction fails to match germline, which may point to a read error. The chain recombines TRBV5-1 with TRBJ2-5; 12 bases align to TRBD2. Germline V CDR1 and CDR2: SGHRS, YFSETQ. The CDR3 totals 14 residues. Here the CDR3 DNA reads TGTGCCAGCAGCCCGGGACTAGCGGGAGAGACCCAGTACTTC. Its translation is CASSPGLAGETQYF.

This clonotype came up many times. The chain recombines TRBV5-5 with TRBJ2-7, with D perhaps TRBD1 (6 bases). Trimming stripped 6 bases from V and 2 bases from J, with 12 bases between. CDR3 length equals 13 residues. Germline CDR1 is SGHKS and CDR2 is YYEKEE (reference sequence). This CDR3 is CASTQGRTYEQYF. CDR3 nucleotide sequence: TGTGCCAGCACCCAGGGGCGAACCTACGAGCAGTACTTC.

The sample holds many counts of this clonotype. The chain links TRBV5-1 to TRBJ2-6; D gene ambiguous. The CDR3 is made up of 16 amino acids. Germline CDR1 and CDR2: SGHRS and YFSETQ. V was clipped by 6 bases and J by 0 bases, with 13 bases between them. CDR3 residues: CASTPSPTSGANVLTF. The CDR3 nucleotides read TGCGCCAGCACCCCCTCCCCTACCTCTGGGGCCAACGTCCTGACTTTC.

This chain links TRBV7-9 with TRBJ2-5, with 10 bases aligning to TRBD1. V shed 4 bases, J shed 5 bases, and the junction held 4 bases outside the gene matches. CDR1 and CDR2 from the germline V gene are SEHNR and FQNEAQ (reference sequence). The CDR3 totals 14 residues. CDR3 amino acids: CASSWRQGAETQYF. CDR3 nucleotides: TGTGCCAGCAGCTGGAGACAGGGGGCGGAGACCCAGTACTTC.

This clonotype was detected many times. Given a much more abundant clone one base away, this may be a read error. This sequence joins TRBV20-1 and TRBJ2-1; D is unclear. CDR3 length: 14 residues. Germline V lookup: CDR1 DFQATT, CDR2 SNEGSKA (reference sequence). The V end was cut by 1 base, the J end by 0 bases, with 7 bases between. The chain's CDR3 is CSARGRNSYNEQFF. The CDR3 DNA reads TGCAGTGCTAGAGGGCGGAACTCCTACAATGAGCAGTTCTTC.

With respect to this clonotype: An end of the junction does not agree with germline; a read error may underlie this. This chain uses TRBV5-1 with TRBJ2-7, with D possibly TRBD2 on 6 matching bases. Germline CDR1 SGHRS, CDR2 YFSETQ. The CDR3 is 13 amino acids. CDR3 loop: CARSLGDFYEQYF. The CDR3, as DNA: TGCGCCAGAAGCTTAGGGGACTTCTACGAGCAGTACTTC.

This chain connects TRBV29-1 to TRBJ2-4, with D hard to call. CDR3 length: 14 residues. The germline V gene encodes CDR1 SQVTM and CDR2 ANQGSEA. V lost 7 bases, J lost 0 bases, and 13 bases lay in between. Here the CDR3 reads CSARIGAAKNIQYF. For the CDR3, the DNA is TGCAGCGCCCGGATCGGCGCAGCCAAAAACATTCAGTACTTC.

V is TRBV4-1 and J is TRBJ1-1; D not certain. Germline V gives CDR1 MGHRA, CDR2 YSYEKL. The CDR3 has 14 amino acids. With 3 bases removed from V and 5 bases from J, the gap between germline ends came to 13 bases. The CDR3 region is CASSQLYGGTEAFF. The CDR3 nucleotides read TGCGCCAGCAGCCAGCTCTACGGAGGGACTGAAGCTTTCTTT.

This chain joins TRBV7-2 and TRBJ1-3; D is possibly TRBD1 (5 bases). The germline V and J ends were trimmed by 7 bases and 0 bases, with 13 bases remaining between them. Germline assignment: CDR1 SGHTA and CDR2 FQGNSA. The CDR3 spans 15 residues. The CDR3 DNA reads TGTGCCAGCACCCGGGACTCCGGCTCTGGAAACACCATATATTTT. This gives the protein CASTRDSGSGNTIYF.

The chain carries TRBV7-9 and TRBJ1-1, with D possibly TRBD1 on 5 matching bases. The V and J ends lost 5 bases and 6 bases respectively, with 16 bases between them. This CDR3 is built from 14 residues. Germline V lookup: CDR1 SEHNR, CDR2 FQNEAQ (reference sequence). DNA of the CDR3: TGTGCCAGCAGCAAGATACAGGATAGGCCTGAAGCTTTCTTT. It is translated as CASSKIQDRPEAFF.

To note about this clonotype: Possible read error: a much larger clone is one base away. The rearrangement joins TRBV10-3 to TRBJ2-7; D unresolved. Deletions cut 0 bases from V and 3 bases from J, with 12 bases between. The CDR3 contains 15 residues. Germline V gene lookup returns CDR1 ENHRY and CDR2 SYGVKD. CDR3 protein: CAISESIGLYYEQYF. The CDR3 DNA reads TGTGCCATCAGTGAGTCTATTGGCCTATACTACGAGCAGTACTTC.

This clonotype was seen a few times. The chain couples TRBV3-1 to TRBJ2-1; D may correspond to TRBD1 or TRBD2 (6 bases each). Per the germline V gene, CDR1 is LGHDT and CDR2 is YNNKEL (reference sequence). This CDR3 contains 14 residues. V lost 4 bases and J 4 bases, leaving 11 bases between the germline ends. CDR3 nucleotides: TGTGCCAGCAGCCGAGGGGGGCGGTACAATGAGCAGTTCTTC. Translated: CASSRGGRYNEQFF.

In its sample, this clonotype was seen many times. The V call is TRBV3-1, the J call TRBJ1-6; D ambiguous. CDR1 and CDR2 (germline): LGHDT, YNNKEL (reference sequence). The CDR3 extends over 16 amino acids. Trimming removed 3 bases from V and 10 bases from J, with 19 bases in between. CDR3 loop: CASSHRPGRVGSPLHF. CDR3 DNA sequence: TGTGCCAGCAGCCACAGGCCGGGAAGGGTTGGATCACCCCTCCACTTT.

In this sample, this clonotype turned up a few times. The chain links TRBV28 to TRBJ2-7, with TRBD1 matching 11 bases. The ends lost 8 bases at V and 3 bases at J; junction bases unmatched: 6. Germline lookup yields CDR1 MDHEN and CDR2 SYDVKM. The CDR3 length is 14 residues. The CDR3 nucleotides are TGTGCCAGCCAGGCCGGGACAGGGGGCTACGAGCAGTACTTC. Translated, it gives CASQAGTGGYEQYF.

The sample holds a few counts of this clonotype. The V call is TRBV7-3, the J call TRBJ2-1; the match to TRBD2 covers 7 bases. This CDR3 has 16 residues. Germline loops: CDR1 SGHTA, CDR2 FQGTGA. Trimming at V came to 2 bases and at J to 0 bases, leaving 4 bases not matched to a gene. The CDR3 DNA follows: TGTGCCAGCAGCTTACGTGGCGGGAGCTCCTACAATGAGCAGTTCTTC. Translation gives CASSLRGGSSYNEQFF.

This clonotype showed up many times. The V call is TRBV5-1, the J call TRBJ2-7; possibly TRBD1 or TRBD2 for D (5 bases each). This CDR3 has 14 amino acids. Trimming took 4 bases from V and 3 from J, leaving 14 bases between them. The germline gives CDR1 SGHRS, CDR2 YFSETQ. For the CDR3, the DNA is TGCGCCAGCAGCAACGCCGGGACCTTCTACGAGCAGTACTTC. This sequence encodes CASSNAGTFYEQYF.

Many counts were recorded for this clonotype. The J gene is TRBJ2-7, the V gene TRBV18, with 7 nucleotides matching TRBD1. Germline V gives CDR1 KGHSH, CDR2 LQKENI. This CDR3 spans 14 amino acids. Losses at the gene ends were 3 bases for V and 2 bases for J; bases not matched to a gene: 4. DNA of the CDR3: TGTGCCAGCTCACCTACGACAGGGCCCTACGAGCAGTACTTC. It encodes CASSPTTGPYEQYF.

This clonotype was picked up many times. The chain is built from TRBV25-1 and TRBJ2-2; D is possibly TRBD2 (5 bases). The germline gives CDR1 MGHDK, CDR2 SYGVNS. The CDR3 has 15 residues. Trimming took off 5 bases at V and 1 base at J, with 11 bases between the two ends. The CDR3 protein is CASSQPGENTGELFF. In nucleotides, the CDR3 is TGTGCCAGCAGTCAACCCGGGGAGAACACCGGGGAGCTGTTTTTT.

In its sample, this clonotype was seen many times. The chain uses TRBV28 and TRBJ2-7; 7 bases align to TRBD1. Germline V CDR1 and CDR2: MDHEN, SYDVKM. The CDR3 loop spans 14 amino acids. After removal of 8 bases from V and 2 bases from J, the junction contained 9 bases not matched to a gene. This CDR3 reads CASYGATGTYEQYF. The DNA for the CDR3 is TGTGCCAGCTACGGAGCGACAGGGACCTACGAGCAGTACTTC. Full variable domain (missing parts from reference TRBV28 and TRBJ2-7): DVKVTQSSRYLVKRTGEKVFLECVQDMDHENMFWYRQDPGLGLRLIYFSYDVKMKEKGDIPEGYSVSREKKERFSLILESASTNQTSMYLCASYGATGTYEQYFGPGTRLTVT.

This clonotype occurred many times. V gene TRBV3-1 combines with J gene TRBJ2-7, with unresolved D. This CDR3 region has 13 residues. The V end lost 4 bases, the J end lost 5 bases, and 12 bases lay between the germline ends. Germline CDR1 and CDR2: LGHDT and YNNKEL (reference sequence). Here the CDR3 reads CASSLDLHNEQYF. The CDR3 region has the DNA TGTGCCAGCAGCCTCGACCTGCACAACGAGCAGTACTTC.

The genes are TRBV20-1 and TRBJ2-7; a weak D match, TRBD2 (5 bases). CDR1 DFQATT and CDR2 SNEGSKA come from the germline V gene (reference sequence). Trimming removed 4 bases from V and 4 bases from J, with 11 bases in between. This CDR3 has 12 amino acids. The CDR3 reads CSANDGEYEQYF. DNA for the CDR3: TGCAGTGCTAACGACGGGGAATACGAGCAGTACTTC.